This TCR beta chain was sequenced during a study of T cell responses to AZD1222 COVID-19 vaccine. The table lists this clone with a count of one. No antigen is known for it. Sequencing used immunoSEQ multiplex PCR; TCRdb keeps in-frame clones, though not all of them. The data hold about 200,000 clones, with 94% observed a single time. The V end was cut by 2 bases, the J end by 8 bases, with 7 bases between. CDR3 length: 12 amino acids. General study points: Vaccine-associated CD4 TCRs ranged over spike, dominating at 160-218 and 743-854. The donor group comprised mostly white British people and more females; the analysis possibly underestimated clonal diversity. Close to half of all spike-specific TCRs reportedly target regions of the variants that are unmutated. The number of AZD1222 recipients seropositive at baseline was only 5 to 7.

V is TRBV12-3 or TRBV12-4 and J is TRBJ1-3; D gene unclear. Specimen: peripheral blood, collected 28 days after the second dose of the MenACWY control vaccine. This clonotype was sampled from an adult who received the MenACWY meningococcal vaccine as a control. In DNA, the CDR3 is TGTGCCAGCAGTTTATTGGCGTACACCATATATTTT. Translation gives CASSLLAYTIYF.